This TCR beta chain was documented in a study of shared clonotypes between healthy human individuals. Study-level background: A donor's plate count was three for CD4 naive and three for CD4 memory; CD8 naive had two and CD8 memory one.

Original analysis: In the immunoSEQ data, sequences were junction-only and lacked quality scores, so filtering differed. Data came from immunoSEQ multiplex PCR; TCRdb stores just in-frame clones and leaves some out. V and J calls and clone size come straight from that table; D and trimming were deduced from the DNA. This sample yields 980,000 or so clones, of which approximately 80% are seen a single time; about 1.5% belongs to the top ten. V shed 5 bases and J 3 bases; nucleotides not matched to a gene: 6. Germline V CDR1 and CDR2: SGHTA, FQGTGA. The CDR3 has 15 amino acids. General study results and limits: In general, naive subsets displayed greater estimated richness than memory subsets did.

On this clone: Its antigen remains unknown.

The chain employs TRBV7-3 and TRBJ2-1, with TRBD2 identical over 8 bases. The sequenced sample consisted of memory CD4+ T cells sorted from blood. Described subset: CD45RA-negative fraction. This TCR was recovered from a man aged 18 to 30 in good health. This CDR3 reads CASSPRSGSYNEQFF. CDR3 DNA: TGTGCCAGCAGCCCGAGGAGCGGGAGCTACAATGAGCAGTTCTTC.